A selection of T cell receptor beta chains follows, all from one sample in a study of human T cells and chemical hapten exposure. One entry per CDR3 protein, called by TCRdb with MiXCR from the RACE reads. The table records just over 40,000 distinct CDR3 sequences, less than 3.5% of them present only once. Sequenced here: whole blood, sampled in connection with sensitization to the hapten diphenylcyclopropenone (DPC). All receptors derive from a middle-aged man with alopecia areata. Some clones in this sample may be carry-over from other donors' samples. Each CDR3 is given with its conserved first and last residue. Each record gives: clone size, D gene, V gene, J gene, CDR3 protein, CDR3 DNA. D genes are given only for firm matches. Only part of the rows carry a size: once, few, many, or a class if the clone is expanded.

>few|TRBD2|TRBV19|TRBJ2-1
CASSMGLAYNEQFF
TGTGCCAGTAGTATGGGACTAGCCTACAATGAGCAGTTCTTC
>many|NA|TRBV12-3/TRBV12-4|TRBJ2-1
CASNVQYPRGYEQFF
TGTGCCAGCAACGTCCAGTACCCAAGGGGGTATGAGCAGTTCTTC
>many|NA|TRBV12-3/TRBV12-4|TRBJ1-1
CASSFGAEVNTEAFF
TGTGCCAGCAGTTTCGGCGCAGAGGTGAACACTGAAGCTTTCTTT
>many|NA|TRBV28|TRBJ2-1
CASSSTETLLRGYNEQFF
TGTGCCAGCAGCTCGACAGAAACACTCCTACGGGGTTACAATGAGCAGTTCTTC
>many|NA|TRBV21-1|TRBJ2-7
CASSKERDRGRGAEQYF
TGTGCCAGCAGCAAAGAAAGGGACAGGGGTAGAGGGGCCGAGCAGTACTTC
>many|NA|TRBV3-1|TRBJ1-1
CASSLDTEAFF
TGTGCCAGCAGTCTCGACACTGAAGCTTTCTTT
>many|NA|TRBV11-1|TRBJ2-4
CASSRDRLDIQYF
TGTGCCAGCAGCCGCGACAGGCTGGACATTCAGTACTTC
>many|TRBD1|TRBV7-9|TRBJ1-3
CASSDTGTGGNTIYF
TGTGCCAGCAGTGATACCGGGACAGGAGGAAACACCATATATTTT
>many|NA|TRBV11-2|TRBJ2-2
CASSLAGPQAGELFF
TGTGCCAGCAGCTTAGCGGGCCCTCAGGCCGGGGAGCTGTTTTTT
>many|TRBD1|TRBV10-3|TRBJ1-6
CATRQGPGSPLHF
TGTGCCACCCGACAGGGGCCCGGTTCACCCCTCCACTTT
>many|NA|TRBV14|TRBJ2-1
CASSHYNEQFF
TGTGCCAGCAGCCACTACAATGAGCAGTTCTTC
>NA|NA|TRBV6-6|TRBJ1-4
CASRYGGAGEKLFF
TGTGCCAGCAGATACGGGGGGGCTGGTGAAAAACTGTTTTTT
>many|NA|TRBV2|TRBJ1-3
CASSYFVGQYTGNTIYF
TGTGCCAGCAGTTACTTCGTCGGGCAGTACACTGGAAACACCATATATTTT
>many|NA|TRBV27|TRBJ2-1
CASSLSWRAVRNEQFF
TGTGCCAGCAGTTTATCGTGGCGGGCCGTCCGCAATGAGCAGTTCTTC
>many|TRBD2|TRBV6-6|TRBJ2-5
CASSRGGAEGGETQYF
TGTGCCAGCAGCCGGGGGGGAGCGGAGGGGGGAGAGACCCAGTACTTC
>many|NA|TRBV5-1|TRBJ2-1
CASSLSGPPYNEQFF
TGCGCCAGCAGCTTGTCGGGTCCTCCCTACAATGAGCAGTTCTTC
>many|NA|TRBV11-3|TRBJ2-3
CASSLGWGADTQYF
TGTGCCAGCAGCTTAGGCTGGGGGGCAGATACGCAGTATTTT
>many|NA|TRBV7-2|TRBJ2-1
CASSSRRLDLGAINNEQFF
TGTGCCAGCAGCTCCAGGCGACTGGACCTCGGCGCAATAAACAATGAGCAGTTCTTC
>many|NA|TRBV15|TRBJ2-1
CATSRERGGWNEQFF
TGTGCCACCAGCAGAGAGAGAGGGGGATGGAATGAGCAGTTCTTC
>few|NA|TRBV12-3/TRBV12-4|TRBJ2-1
CASSSTRNEQFF
TGTGCCAGCAGCTCCACGCGGAATGAGCAGTTCTTC
>many|NA|TRBV4-2|TRBJ2-1
CASSQDQRSRNEQFF
TGTGCCAGCAGCCAAGATCAACGGTCGCGCAATGAGCAGTTCTTC
>many|NA|TRBV12-3/TRBV12-4|TRBJ2-7
CASSQTGSYEQYF
TGTGCCAGCAGCCAGACAGGATCCTACGAGCAGTACTTC
>many|TRBD2|TRBV10-3|TRBJ2-1
CASQGLAGPYNEQFF
TGTGCCAGTCAGGGACTAGCGGGGCCCTACAATGAGCAGTTCTTC
>many|NA|TRBV20-1|TRBJ2-3
CSARRGEGGDTQYF
TGCAGTGCTAGAAGGGGCGAAGGTGGAGATACGCAGTATTTT
>many|NA|TRBV24-1|TRBJ2-1
CATSDWLSGSYNEQFF
TGTGCCACCAGTGATTGGCTGAGTGGGTCCTACAATGAGCAGTTCTTC
>many|NA|TRBV7-2|TRBJ1-1
CASSLALNTEAFF
TGTGCCAGCAGCTTAGCTTTGAACACTGAAGCTTTCTTT
>many|TRBD2|TRBV20-1|TRBJ2-3
CSARLAGAGHADTQYF
TGCAGTGCGCGACTAGCGGGAGCAGGGCACGCAGATACGCAGTATTTT